These 15 T cell receptor beta chains were sequenced from one sample in a study of T cell responses to AZD1222 COVID-19 vaccine. Repertoires were generated with immunoSEQ multiplex PCR, while TCRdb's copy carries only in-frame clones and drops some. The sample has around 110,000 clones; about 92% are singletons. The sample in question was peripheral blood, obtained 28 days after the second AZD1222 dose. Every receptor here comes from an adult who received the AZD1222 COVID-19 vaccine.

This chain links TRBV6-5 with TRBJ2-7; tentatively, D is TRBD1 (6 bases). V lost 2 bases and J lost 3, with 11 bases in between. The CDR3 is made up of 14 amino acids. Germline assignment: CDR1 MNHEY and CDR2 SVGAGI. CDR3 coding DNA: TGTGCCAGCAGTTACGAGCAGGGGCTCTACGAGCAGTACTTC. Translated: CASSYEQGLYEQYF.

V gene TRBV7-9 combines with J gene TRBJ1-1, with TRBD1 as a possible D gene (6 bases). The CDR3 length is 15 residues. The germline V gene encodes CDR1 SEHNR and CDR2 FQNEAQ (reference sequence). The ends were cut back, 5 bases at V and 7 bases at J, with 20 bases in the middle. The CDR3 nucleotides read TGTGCCAGCAGCCCACAGAGGAGCCGGACAGTTGAAGCTTTCTTT. Translated, it gives CASSPQRSRTVEAFF.

This chain joins TRBV11-2 and TRBJ1-3; the D gene is possibly TRBD1 (6 bases). Trimming cost V 5 bases and J 0 bases, with 20 bases left between them. The CDR3 length is 18 residues. Germline V gives CDR1 SGHAT, CDR2 FQNNGV. DNA for the CDR3: TGTGCCAGCAGCCAGATGGGGGCGGGCAGGATCTCTGGAAACACCATATATTTT. This encodes CASSQMGAGRISGNTIYF.

V usage is TRBV6-5 and J usage is TRBJ2-7, with D maybe TRBD1 (6 bases). The CDR3 sequence is 13 residues long. Trimming left V 7 bases short and J 2 bases short, with 12 bases between. The germline gives CDR1 MNHEY, CDR2 SVGAGI. This CDR3 is CASNKGQTYEQYF. As DNA, the CDR3 is TGTGCCAGCAACAAAGGACAGACCTACGAGCAGTACTTC.

The chain recombines TRBV5-6 with TRBJ1-1; TRBD1 is a possible D gene (5 bases). The CDR3 is 13 residues long. Germline lookup yields CDR1 SGHDT and CDR2 YYEEEE. Deletions cut 0 bases from V and 5 bases from J, with 8 bases between. As DNA, the CDR3 is TGTGCCAGCAGCTTGGTTGAGGGGACTGAAGCTTTCTTT. This gives the protein CASSLVEGTEAFF.

V gene TRBV5-4 combines with J gene TRBJ2-3; TRBD1 or TRBD2 may be the D gene (5 bases each). The V and J ends lost 4 bases and 1 base respectively, with 19 bases between them. CDR3 length equals 17 residues. Germline CDR1 reads SGHNT; CDR2 reads YYREEE (reference sequence). DNA of the CDR3: TGTGCCAGCAGCATACCGGGACCGCCGAGAGGCACAGATACGCAGTATTTT. Translation: CASSIPGPPRGTDTQYF.

The chain is built from TRBV10-3 and TRBJ1-1, with D unclear. Deletions cut 0 bases from V and 7 bases from J, with 6 bases between. CDR1 ENHRY and CDR2 SYGVKD come from the germline V gene. The CDR3 runs to 12 residues. The CDR3 nucleotides read TGTGCCATCAGTGAGTCACTGCTTGAAGCTTTCTTT. Translating gives CAISESLLEAFF.

The chain joins TRBV11-1 to TRBJ2-1; D is undetermined. This CDR3 is built from 13 residues. V shed 3 bases and J shed 6 bases, with 9 bases lying between them. CDR1 and CDR2 (germline): SGHAT, FQDESV (reference sequence). This chain's CDR3 is CASSFSSTNEQFF. CDR3 nucleotides: TGTGCCAGCAGCTTCTCCTCGACCAATGAGCAGTTCTTC.

This chain joins TRBV2 and TRBJ2-7; D ambiguous. This CDR3 has 14 residues. Trimming took off 3 bases at V and 1 base at J, with 10 bases between the two ends. CDR1 is SNHLY and CDR2 is FYNNEI in the germline V gene. The CDR3 DNA sequence: TGTGCCAGCAGTGAGGCAAAGTGGTCCTACGAGCAGTACTTC. It codes for CASSEAKWSYEQYF.

As DNA, the CDR3 is TGTGCCAGCAGTAGGGACCAAGAGACCCAGTACTTC. Residues: CASSRDQETQYF. The rearrangement joins TRBV11-2 to TRBJ2-5; D is uncertain. V lost 6 bases and J 0 bases, leaving 5 bases between the germline ends. Germline assignment: CDR1 SGHAT and CDR2 FQNNGV. The CDR3 extends over 12 amino acids.

In DNA form, the CDR3 reads TGTGCCAGCAGCCAAGGACAGCTCAATCAGCCCCAGCATTTT. It yields the protein CASSQGQLNQPQHF. The chain is built from TRBV4-2 and TRBJ1-5; a possible D gene is TRBD1 (5 bases). CDR1 is LGHNA, CDR2 YNFKEQ, per germline. CDR3 length: 14 amino acids. The V end was cut by 1 base, the J end by 3 bases, with 7 bases between.

V and J are TRBV7-9 and TRBJ1-1, with D tentatively TRBD1 (5 bases). Trimming stripped 4 bases from V and 3 bases from J, with 9 bases between. CDR1 and CDR2 (germline): SEHNR, FQNEAQ (reference sequence). CDR3 length: 13 amino acids. CDR3 in amino acids: CASSWGEDTEAFF. The CDR3 DNA sequence: TGTGCCAGCAGCTGGGGGGAGGACACTGAAGCTTTCTTT. The entire variable domain, with the rest obtained from reference TRBV7-9 and TRBJ1-1, is as follows: DTGVSQNPRHKITKRGQNVTFRCDPISEHNRLYWYRQTLGQGPEFLTYFQNEAQLEKSRLLSDRFSAERPKGSFSTLEIQRTEQGDSAMYLCASSWGEDTEAFFGQGTRLTVV.

The genes are TRBV5-1 and TRBJ1-6, with a weak D call TRBD1 (6 bases). This CDR3 is 17 amino acids long. In germline, CDR1 is SGHRS, CDR2 YFSETQ. Trimming shortened V by 0 bases and J by 0 bases, and 10 bases separated the two germline ends. CDR3 in amino acids: CASSLEGQSSYNSPLHF. CDR3 bases: TGCGCCAGCAGCTTGGAAGGACAGAGCTCCTATAATTCACCCCTCCACTTT.

This chain joins TRBV2 and TRBJ2-3; the match to TRBD2 covers 7 bases. This CDR3 is built from 14 residues. V lost 7 bases and J lost 5; bases outside the gene matches: 9. Germline V lookup: CDR1 SNHLY, CDR2 FYNNEI. The CDR3 DNA reads as TGTGCCAGCAACGGGGGGACCCTCGGAGATACGCAGTATTTT. This codes for CASNGGTLGDTQYF.

This chain connects TRBV7-8 to TRBJ1-3; 9 bases fit TRBD1. The CDR3 is 16 residues long. Germline V gene lookup returns CDR1 SGHVS and CDR2 FQNEAQ. V lost 6 bases, J lost 4 bases, and 10 bases stayed unmatched. The CDR3 here is CASRDEGQGSGNTIYF. DNA for the CDR3: TGTGCCAGCAGGGATGAGGGACAGGGCAGCGGAAACACCATATATTTT.